This TCR beta chain was captured by sequencing in a study of blood T cells in healthy people across ages. With a J-beta primer mix and a sample-barcoded 5' primer, a second PCR ran roughly 6 to 12 cycles. TCRdb ran MiXCR on the 5' RACE reads and lists one entry per CDR3 protein. This table holds about 830,000 distinct CDR3 sequences, about three fifths found once. Germline lookup yields CDR1 MNHEY and CDR2 SVGEGT. The CDR3 spans 14 residues. Concerning this clonotype: What it recognizes is unknown.

All donors came from Russia, were Caucasian and healthy, and spanned ages about 6 to 90. No fewer than 5.5 micrograms of total RNA were isolated from every sample. General observations from the study: Changes in expanded clonotypes were possibly confounded, as the CMV status of donors was unknown. Comparison with aged donors showed that long-lived donors had more naive CD4+ cells and higher diversity.

The sample comprised blood. This clonotype originated in a man aged 25 to 40 in good health. The chain links TRBV6-2 or TRBV6-3 to TRBJ2-4; D unresolved. The DNA end is a closer match to TRBJ2-7, so the J assignment may be wrong. The CDR3 DNA sequence: TGTGCCAGCAGTCAAGGACCGTTTTACTACGAGCAGTACTTC. This encodes CASSQGPFYYEQYF.